These 12 T cell receptor beta chains came from one sample sequenced in a study of graft-versus-host responses after intestinal transplantation. Intraepithelial and lamina propria lymphocytes were released after the graft tissue was processed. The protocol was immunoSEQ multiplex PCR, while the TCRdb copy is restricted to in-frame clones and leaves out a portion. The profile shows 15,000 or so clones, roughly 70% of them singletons. Sequencing was performed on ileum tissue, taken about 680 days after intestinal transplantation. All receptors come from a human patient who received an intestinal transplant, so some T cells may come from the graft donor.

The chain joins TRBV30 to TRBJ2-7, with 12 bases fitting TRBD1. There are 14 residues in the CDR3. CDR1 and CDR2 (germline): GTSNPN, SVGIG (reference sequence). With 2 bases clipped from V and 5 bases from J, the junction kept 4 bases outside the gene matches. CDR3 sequence (DNA): TGTGCCTGGAGTACTGGGACAGGGGGCAACGAGCAGTACTTC. Protein sequence: CAWSTGTGGNEQYF.

Regarding this clone: The conserved phenylalanine or tryptophan normally closing the CDR3 is absent here, so this likely arose from a read error. This chain joins TRBV30 and TRBJ1-5; no reliable D call. CDR1 and CDR2 from the germline V gene are GTSNPN and SVGIG (reference sequence). The CDR3 sequence is 13 residues long. The V end lost 1 base, the J end lost 9 bases, and 13 bases lay between the germline ends. CDR3: CAWSEDRQAPQHS. The CDR3 DNA reads TGTGCCTGGAGTGAAGATCGGCAGGCGCCCCAGCATTCT.

This clone is labeled medium-sized. This chain connects TRBV19 to TRBJ1-3; D gene unclear. Germline-derived CDR1 and CDR2 are LNHDA and SQIVND (reference sequence). Trimming removed 5 bases at V and 0 bases at J, with 5 bases between. This CDR3 contains 13 residues. In nucleotides, the CDR3 is TGTGCCAGTAGTCCAGACTCTGGAAACACCATATATTTT. Its translation: CASSPDSGNTIYF.

This chain uses TRBV7-9 with TRBJ2-2, with 7 bases matching TRBD1. Trimming took 7 bases from V and 1 from J; bases not matched to a gene: 18. The CDR3 consists of 19 residues. The germline V gene has CDR1 SEHNR and CDR2 FQNEAQ (reference sequence). CDR3 coding DNA: TGTGCCAGCACCAAGAGGATAACAGGGGCCTACATGAACACCGGGGAGCTGTTTTTT. Its protein is CASTKRITGAYMNTGELFF.

This clone was detected only once. The rearrangement joins TRBV7-3 to TRBJ2-7; 13 bases align to TRBD2. Germline CDR1 reads SGHTA; CDR2 reads FQGTGA. The V and J ends lost 2 bases and 9 bases, in that order; junction bases with no gene match: 10. The CDR3 is 16 amino acids. CDR3 sequence (DNA): TGTGCCAGCAGCTTAGGGACTAGCGGGGCCGCTACTGGGCAGTACTTC. Its translation is CASSLGTSGAATGQYF.

This clone was seen more than once but under ten times. The V gene is TRBV7-9, the J gene TRBJ1-4, with D tentatively TRBD1 (6 bases). This CDR3 has 16 amino acids. Germline CDR1 SEHNR, CDR2 FQNEAQ (reference sequence). The germline V and J ends were trimmed by 2 bases and 4 bases, with 14 bases remaining between them. The CDR3 DNA is TGTGCCAGCAGCTTACCCAGGACAGACCGTAATGAAAAACTGTTTTTT. Its translation: CASSLPRTDRNEKLFF. The complete variable domain, with remaining parts taken from reference TRBV7-9 and TRBJ1-4, reads DTGVSQNPRHKITKRGQNVTFRCDPISEHNRLYWYRQTLGQGPEFLTYFQNEAQLEKSRLLSDRFSAERPKGSFSTLEIQRTEQGDSAMYLCASSLPRTDRNEKLFFGSGTQLSVL.

CDR3 in DNA: TGTGCCAGCAGCTTAGCGTTCTCGGGGGGCTACTACGAGCAGTACTTC. Translation gives CASSLAFSGGYYEQYF. The chain carries TRBV7-2 and TRBJ2-7, with D possibly being TRBD2 (7 bases). The CDR3 length is 16 residues. The V and J ends lost 0 bases and 3 bases respectively, with 15 bases between them. From germline, CDR1 is SGHTA and CDR2 FQGNSA.

The CDR3, as DNA: TGCGCCAGCAGCCAAACAGATGGCTATGGCTACACCTTC. Amino acids: CASSQTDGYGYTF. The chain couples TRBV5-1 to TRBJ1-2, with no clear D. Deletions cut 4 bases from V and 4 bases from J, with 11 bases between. The CDR3 spans 13 residues. From germline, CDR1 is SGHRS and CDR2 YFSETQ.

This sequence joins TRBV6-1 and TRBJ2-5; the D is unclear. Judging by the DNA end, TRBJ2-7 fits better; the J call may be wrong. The length of the CDR3 is 13 residues. The germline gives CDR1 MNHNS, CDR2 SASEGT. CDR3 in amino acids: CASSPRAPYEQYF. The CDR3 DNA reads TGTGCCAGCAGTCCCCGGGCGCCGTACGAGCAGTACTTC.

V usage is TRBV18 and J usage is TRBJ1-1, with a tentative D call TRBD1 (5 bases). The CDR3 has 16 residues. Per the germline V gene, CDR1 is KGHSH and CDR2 is LQKENI. The ends were cut back, 2 bases at V and 0 bases at J, with 13 bases in the middle. The CDR3, as DNA: TGTGCCAGCTCACCAAGCCCAGGGACCATGAACACTGAAGCTTTCTTT. Encoded protein: CASSPSPGTMNTEAFF.

The J gene is TRBJ1-5, the V gene TRBV21-1; the table's D call, TRBD1, has no DNA check behind it. TRBV21-1 is flagged as a pseudogene. This CDR3 contains 15 residues. The CDR3 region is CASSKGQGTNQPQHF. The CDR3, as DNA: TGTGCCAGCAGCAAGGGACAGGGAACTAATCAGCCCCAGCATTTT.

The V call is TRBV30, the J call TRBJ2-1; 9 bases fit TRBD2. In germline, CDR1 is GTSNPN, CDR2 SVGIG (reference sequence). This CDR3 region has 14 residues. Trimming removed 4 bases from V and 8 bases from J; junction bases left unmatched: 9. The CDR3 loop reads CAWIRAGGIHEQFF. As DNA, the CDR3 is TGTGCCTGGATTAGAGCGGGAGGAATTCATGAGCAGTTCTTC.